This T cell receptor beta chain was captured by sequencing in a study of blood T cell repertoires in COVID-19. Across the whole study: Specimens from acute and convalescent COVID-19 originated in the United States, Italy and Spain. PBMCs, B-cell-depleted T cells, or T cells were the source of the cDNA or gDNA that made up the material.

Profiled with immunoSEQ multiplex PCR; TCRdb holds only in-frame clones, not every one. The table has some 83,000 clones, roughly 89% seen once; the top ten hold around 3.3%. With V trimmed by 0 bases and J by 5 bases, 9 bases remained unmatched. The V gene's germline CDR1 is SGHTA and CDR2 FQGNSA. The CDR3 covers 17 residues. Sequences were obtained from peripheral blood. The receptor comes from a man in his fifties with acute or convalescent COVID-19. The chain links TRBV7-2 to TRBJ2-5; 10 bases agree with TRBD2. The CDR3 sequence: CASSLAGSGGARETQYF. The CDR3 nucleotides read TGTGCCAGCAGCTTAGCGGGAAGCGGGGGGGCCCGGGAGACCCAGTACTTC.